Given below is one T cell receptor beta chain in context. Its antigen is still unknown. Within one base of it there is no much larger clone, and no base qualities were kept. This record belongs to a study of identical twins listed by TCRdb under 2016. Study-wide context: TCR alpha and beta repertoires from monozygotic twins, unrelated adults of various ages and cord blood were deep-sequenced to test whether fetal clonotypes persist. Replicate twin experiments were performed at different times using different library preparation protocols to rule out contamination. Results and caveats for the whole study, not just this receptor: The excess sharing between twins in beta out-of-frame sequences was weaker because fewer shared sequences reduced the signal-to-noise ratio. Compared with coincidental sharing between unrelated individuals, out-of-frame TCR alpha sequences shared between twins showed an excess of sequences with low generation probability. In monozygotic twins, recombination models systematically underestimated out-of-frame TCR alpha sharing, but the models matched the sharing seen between unrelated individuals. Invariant T cells such as MAIT and iNKT could partly confound zero-insertion analyses, though diverse VJ usage argued against this for most clonotypes. Because the same donors could not be followed over many years, the conclusions depended on cross-sectional statistical analysis. Fewer insertions were carried by abundant cord blood beta clonotypes; a weaker similar trend was observed in young adult naive repertoires, while no such trend was observed in memory repertoires.

Every donor was a healthy Caucasian. Three pairs of female monozygotic twins, all aged roughly 18 to 29 years, were included in the twin cohort. Positive isolation kits from Invitrogen were used to isolate the CD4+ and CD8+ T cell populations. The junction shows trimming of 8 bases on V and 2 bases on J, and the gene matches do not reach 5 bases of it. The CDR3 measures 13 amino acids from cysteine to phenylalanine. Of all the DNA, just the CDR3 is kept, 39 bases in frame from base 1. The germline V gene supplies CDR1 MNHNS and CDR2 SASEGT. Libraries were made using 5' RACE. Sequencing used an Illumina HiSeq 2000. A universal primer binding site was added through template switching, and the final cDNA carried a unique molecular identifier so that TCR cDNA molecules could be counted accurately. Specific primers in the conserved constant-segment region were used to synthesize first-strand cDNA for the TCR alpha and beta chains. To control for contamination, every cDNA library was double barcoded, receiving both a SMART-Mk sample barcode and Illumina barcodes. TruSeq adapter sequences along with Illumina sample barcodes were introduced in two successive PCR steps. Sequencing of the TCR alpha and beta cDNA libraries was done on the Illumina HiSeq platform using custom primers. The original methods were these. MiGEC processed the raw reads to extract unique molecular identifiers, while MiXCR was used to determine the CDR3 positions. For each individual, recombination models were inferred using an EM algorithm with the repgenHMM and IGoR tools. The analysis of shared clonotypes was done with the tcR package in R, with sharing normalized by the product of cloneset sizes. To study raw recombination free of thymic and clonal selection effects, out-of-frame nonproductive sequences were analyzed. TCRdb applied fastp at Q25 and MiXCR to the public reads, then kept only in-frame beta chains. A single entry per CDR3 protein holds the most common genes and DNA from its merged rows. Here the V and J calls rest on TCRdb's processing, not on the authors' analysis. The sample data list about 520,000 distinct CDR3 sequences, and about 20% of these were observed just once. The ten biggest clones cover about 0.99% of the sample.

The sample was also linked to a second study, of T cells expressing NK-cell markers. As that second paper reports: TCR beta-chain repertoires were profiled in sorted CD3+CD56+NKG2C+, CD3+CD56+NKG2C- and CD3+CD56-NKG2C+ T-cell subsets from roughly eight donors. Seven of the eight sequenced donors were HCMV-seropositive and one was HCMV-seronegative. To restrict sorting to alphabetaTCR-expressing T cells, an anti-gammadeltaTCR antibody was added in several experiments. In over 5 donors, the dominant CD3+CD56+NKG2C+ clonotypes were among the top 10 CD8+ clonotypes and accounted for roughly 1.0-7.5% of CD8+ T cells. Those dominant clonotypes were again the most abundant among CD3+CD56-NKG2C+ cells in a handful of donors, at roughly 28.3-65%. Whether the expanded NKG2C-expressing T cell clones were specific for HCMV antigens was left unclear. The study sequenced eight donors, all healthy volunteers chosen at random: three men and five women. A commercial ELISA kit detecting HCMV-specific IgG in serum was used to determine HCMV serostatus. MIGEC was used to demultiplex reads and group reads by UMI, and MiTCR was used to assemble and quantify clonotypes. Only TCR cDNA sequences supported by at least two reads were kept to exclude erroneous sequences. Downstream repertoire analysis used the tcR package, and clonotypes were matched across fractions by CDR3 nucleotide sequence plus V segment. VDJmatch was used to annotate antigen specificity against VDJdb, with one amino acid substitution allowed in CDR3.

Specimen: CD4+ T cells sorted from blood. The V gene is TRBV6-1 and the J gene is TRBJ1-2, with 7 bases aligning to TRBD1. This clonotype was sampled from a woman aged 18 to 35 in good health. The CDR3 region: CASHRGMNYGYTF. The DNA is as follows: TGTGCCAGCCACAGGGGTATGAACTATGGCTACACCTTC.